The rows below give T cell receptor beta chains drawn from one sample of a study of CD8 T cells in ankylosing spondylitis. One entry per CDR3 protein, called by TCRdb with MiXCR from the 5' RACE reads. The sample shows approximately 540,000 distinct CDR3 sequences, more than 9.5% of them seen only once. What was sequenced was blood, either unsorted or a sorted T cell fraction (not recorded which). These receptors all come from a male donor with ankylosing spondylitis. Both conserved end residues are part of each CDR3. A D gene is named only where the DNA matches it firmly. Expanded clones get a size class; other rows say once, few or many, or leave the size out.

cdr3_nt: TGCGCCAACATAGAGGGGGACACCGGGGAGCTGTTTTTT
cdr3_aa: CANIEGDTGELFF
d_call: NA
j_call: TRBJ2-2
clone_size: few
v_call: TRBV5-1

cdr3_nt: TGTGCCAGCGGAGGCAGGCACGCTGCTGACTATAGCAATCAGCCCCAGCATTTT
cdr3_aa: CASGGRHAADYSNQPQHF
d_call: NA
j_call: TRBJ1-5
clone_size: NA
v_call: TRBV6-1

cdr3_nt: TGTGCCACCAGTGAAGTAGCGGGACTAGATACGCAGTATTTT
cdr3_aa: CATSEVAGLDTQYF
d_call: TRBD2
j_call: TRBJ2-3
clone_size: NA
v_call: TRBV24-1

cdr3_nt: TGCGCCAGCCTTCTTCAGGAGACCGGGGAGCTGTTTTTT
cdr3_aa: CASLLQETGELFF
d_call: NA
j_call: TRBJ2-2
clone_size: NA
v_call: TRBV5-1

cdr3_nt: TGTGCCAGCAGTTACTCGAGCCAGGGCCAAGAGACCCAGTACTTC
cdr3_aa: CASSYSSQGQETQYF
d_call: NA
j_call: TRBJ2-5
clone_size: few
v_call: TRBV6-5

cdr3_nt: TGCGCCAGCAGCGGGCGACAGGGGGCTGGGGACATTCAGTACTTC
cdr3_aa: CASSGRQGAGDIQYF
d_call: TRBD1
j_call: TRBJ2-4
clone_size: few
v_call: TRBV5-1

cdr3_nt: TGTGCCAGCAACTCGAGGGGAGTAACTCAGCCCCAGCATTTT
cdr3_aa: CASNSRGVTQPQHF
d_call: NA
j_call: TRBJ1-5
clone_size: NA
v_call: TRBV2

cdr3_nt: TGCGCCAGCAGCTCCGGGGCCGTAAATGAAAAACTGTTTTTT
cdr3_aa: CASSSGAVNEKLFF
d_call: NA
j_call: TRBJ1-4
clone_size: NA
v_call: TRBV5-1

cdr3_nt: TGTGCCAGCACAGGGATGAACAATGAGCAGTTCTTC
cdr3_aa: CASTGMNNEQFF
d_call: NA
j_call: TRBJ2-1
clone_size: NA
v_call: TRBV6-1

cdr3_nt: TGTGCCAGCAGCTACCGATGGGGGGACCGGAACACCGGGGAGCTGTTTTTT
cdr3_aa: CASSYRWGDRNTGELFF
d_call: NA
j_call: TRBJ2-2
clone_size: few
v_call: TRBV7-9

cdr3_nt: TGCAGCTTACGAGGGACTGATCAAGAGACCCAGTACTTC
cdr3_aa: CSLRGTDQETQYF
d_call: NA
j_call: TRBJ2-5
clone_size: NA
v_call: TRBV29-1

cdr3_nt: TGTGCCAGCAGCTCCCAGGGAGCGGGAGTGGTAGATACGCAGTATTTT
cdr3_aa: CASSSQGAGVVDTQYF
d_call: TRBD2
j_call: TRBJ2-3
clone_size: many
v_call: TRBV12-3/TRBV12-4

cdr3_nt: TGTGCCACCCAGTCCACGGAGAACACTGAAGCTTTCTTT
cdr3_aa: CATQSTENTEAFF
d_call: NA
j_call: TRBJ1-1
clone_size: few
v_call: TRBV2

cdr3_nt: TGTGCCAGCACCCTGGGCCTAGCGGGAGGCGGGGTAAATGAGCAGTTCTTC
cdr3_aa: CASTLGLAGGGVNEQFF
d_call: TRBD2
j_call: TRBJ2-1
clone_size: NA
v_call: TRBV11-2

cdr3_nt: TGTGCCAGCAGCTTGCGTGGCGCTCCTGCAATGGAGCTGTTTTTT
cdr3_aa: CASSLRGAPAMELFF
d_call: NA
j_call: TRBJ2-2
clone_size: NA
v_call: TRBV11-3

cdr3_nt: TGTGCCAGCCGCGGGAGCGGGGAGACCCAGTACTTC
cdr3_aa: CASRGSGETQYF
d_call: TRBD2
j_call: TRBJ2-5
clone_size: NA
v_call: TRBV2

cdr3_nt: TGTGCCAGCAGTAGCCAGACGACAGGGCGGGATGGCTACACCTTC
cdr3_aa: CASSSQTTGRDGYTF
d_call: TRBD1
j_call: TRBJ1-2
clone_size: few
v_call: TRBV12-3/TRBV12-4

cdr3_nt: TGCGCCAGCAGCCCCCGGGGGGCCCCTGAAGCTTTCTTT
cdr3_aa: CASSPRGAPEAFF
d_call: NA
j_call: TRBJ1-1
clone_size: NA
v_call: TRBV5-1

cdr3_nt: TGCGCCAGCAGCTTGGAAGGGACTAGAGGAGCAGATACGCAGTATTTT
cdr3_aa: CASSLEGTRGADTQYF
d_call: TRBD2
j_call: TRBJ2-3
clone_size: NA
v_call: TRBV5-1

cdr3_nt: TGTGCCAGCAGTTACACCCACAGGGAGGGTGGCTACACCTTC
cdr3_aa: CASSYTHREGGYTF
d_call: NA
j_call: TRBJ1-2
clone_size: NA
v_call: TRBV6-5

cdr3_nt: TGCAGTGCTAGAGGAACTAGCGGCCACTACGAGCAGTACTTC
cdr3_aa: CSARGTSGHYEQYF
d_call: TRBD2
j_call: TRBJ2-7
clone_size: NA
v_call: TRBV20-1

cdr3_nt: TGTGCCAGCAGCGTCTCCGGCGGGAGTTACGCAGATACGCAGTATTTT
cdr3_aa: CASSVSGGSYADTQYF
d_call: TRBD2
j_call: TRBJ2-3
clone_size: many
v_call: TRBV7-2

cdr3_nt: TGCAGTGCTAGAGTTCAAGCGGGAGATTCCTACAATGAGCAGTTCTTC
cdr3_aa: CSARVQAGDSYNEQFF
d_call: TRBD2
j_call: TRBJ2-1
clone_size: NA
v_call: TRBV20-1

cdr3_nt: TGCAGCGTTGGGCCGGCCTCCGATGGCTACACCTTC
cdr3_aa: CSVGPASDGYTF
d_call: NA
j_call: TRBJ1-2
clone_size: NA
v_call: TRBV29-1

cdr3_nt: TGCGCCAGCAGCTCCGGCAGGGACACAGATACGCAGTATTTT
cdr3_aa: CASSSGRDTDTQYF
d_call: NA
j_call: TRBJ2-3
clone_size: NA
v_call: TRBV5-1

cdr3_nt: TGTGCCAGCTCCCGGCGGGCGGAATCACCCCTCCACTTT
cdr3_aa: CASSRRAESPLHF
d_call: NA
j_call: TRBJ1-6
clone_size: few
v_call: TRBV12-3/TRBV12-4

cdr3_nt: TGCGCCAGCAGTGAGACGAATATCTACACAGATACGCAGTATTTT
cdr3_aa: CASSETNIYTDTQYF
d_call: NA
j_call: TRBJ2-3
clone_size: few
v_call: TRBV10-1

cdr3_nt: TGTGCCAGTAGTCCCCGGGAGGCACCGGAGCATTTT
cdr3_aa: CASSPREAPEHF
d_call: NA
j_call: TRBJ1-5
clone_size: few
v_call: TRBV19

cdr3_nt: TGTGCCAGCAGCTTAGTGACAGTCATGAACACTGAAGCTTTCTTT
cdr3_aa: CASSLVTVMNTEAFF
d_call: NA
j_call: TRBJ1-1
clone_size: NA
v_call: TRBV7-2

cdr3_nt: TGTGCCAGCAGTTACCGCCACTCAGAGACCCAGTACTTC
cdr3_aa: CASSYRHSETQYF
d_call: NA
j_call: TRBJ2-5
clone_size: few
v_call: TRBV6-6

cdr3_nt: TGTGCCAGCAGTTTAAGTAGTACAGGGGGCGGTTGGAACACTGAAGCTTTCTTT
cdr3_aa: CASSLSSTGGGWNTEAFF
d_call: TRBD1
j_call: TRBJ1-1
clone_size: NA
v_call: TRBV12-3/TRBV12-4

cdr3_nt: TGTGCCAGCCGAGCGGGAGGAAAAACCTACGAGCAGTACTTC
cdr3_aa: CASRAGGKTYEQYF
d_call: TRBD2
j_call: TRBJ2-7
clone_size: NA
v_call: TRBV25-1

cdr3_nt: TGTGCCAGCAGTTATTCCAGGGTAGGGCTCAATGAGCAGTTCTTC
cdr3_aa: CASSYSRVGLNEQFF
d_call: NA
j_call: TRBJ2-1
clone_size: few
v_call: TRBV6-5

cdr3_nt: TGTGCCAGTAGTATAAAGGGGGCCTCGAACACTGAAGCTTTCTTT
cdr3_aa: CASSIKGASNTEAFF
d_call: TRBD1
j_call: TRBJ1-1
clone_size: NA
v_call: TRBV19

cdr3_nt: TGCAGTGCTAGAATCCCTAGCGGGAGGGGAGAGACCCAGTACTTC
cdr3_aa: CSARIPSGRGETQYF
d_call: TRBD2
j_call: TRBJ2-5
clone_size: few
v_call: TRBV20-1

cdr3_nt: TGTGCCAGCAGCCCGAAGGCGGGGGGCAATGGGGAGACCCAGTACTTC
cdr3_aa: CASSPKAGGNGETQYF
d_call: TRBD2
j_call: TRBJ2-5
clone_size: few
v_call: TRBV7-2

cdr3_nt: TGCAGTGCTACCTCGGCGGGGGTTGGGTATGAAAAACTGTTTTTT
cdr3_aa: CSATSAGVGYEKLFF
d_call: NA
j_call: TRBJ1-4
clone_size: NA
v_call: TRBV20-1

cdr3_nt: TGCAGTGCCCTGGGGCGGGAGACCTACGAGCAGTACTTC
cdr3_aa: CSALGRETYEQYF
d_call: TRBD2
j_call: TRBJ2-7
clone_size: few
v_call: TRBV20-1

cdr3_nt: TGTGCCAGCAGCCAAGATTTCAGCTCTTCGAACACCGGGGAGCTGTTTTTT
cdr3_aa: CASSQDFSSSNTGELFF
d_call: NA
j_call: TRBJ2-2
clone_size: many
v_call: TRBV3-1

cdr3_nt: TGTGCCAGTACCGCGACCGGGACATCTGGAGAAAAACTGTTTTTT
cdr3_aa: CASTATGTSGEKLFF
d_call: NA
j_call: TRBJ1-4
clone_size: NA
v_call: TRBV19

cdr3_nt: TGTGCCAGCAGTGTGGGACAGGGAGTAGACACCATATATTTT
cdr3_aa: CASSVGQGVDTIYF
d_call: TRBD1
j_call: TRBJ1-3
clone_size: few
v_call: TRBV6-1

cdr3_nt: TGTGCCAGCAGCCAAGCCCCTGGCTCCTACAATGAGCAGTTCTTC
cdr3_aa: CASSQAPGSYNEQFF
d_call: NA
j_call: TRBJ2-1
clone_size: many
v_call: TRBV4-2

cdr3_nt: TGTGCCAGCAGCCAAGACCCCGGTAGATTCGACCAGCAGTTCTTC
cdr3_aa: CASSQDPGRFDQQFF
d_call: NA
j_call: TRBJ2-1
clone_size: few
v_call: TRBV14

cdr3_nt: TGTGCCAGCAGTTTAGCGGACACGGGGCAGTTCTTC
cdr3_aa: CASSLADTGQFF
d_call: NA
j_call: TRBJ2-1
clone_size: many
v_call: TRBV12-3/TRBV12-4

cdr3_nt: TGCAGTGCTGGCAGACAGTCGACTATGGGGGATGAGCAGTTCTTC
cdr3_aa: CSAGRQSTMGDEQFF
d_call: NA
j_call: TRBJ2-1
clone_size: NA
v_call: TRBV20-1

cdr3_nt: TGTGCCAGCAGTAATCAGGGCGGGGGAACCACAGATACGCAGTATTTT
cdr3_aa: CASSNQGGGTTDTQYF
d_call: TRBD2
j_call: TRBJ2-3
clone_size: few
v_call: TRBV12-3/TRBV12-4

cdr3_nt: TGCGCCAGCAGACCAGACAGGGGGCGAGGCTACACCTTC
cdr3_aa: CASRPDRGRGYTF
d_call: TRBD1
j_call: TRBJ1-2
clone_size: few
v_call: TRBV5-1

cdr3_nt: TGTGCCAGCAGCGTAGAGCCTAGCGGGCGTCTCACAGATACGCAGTATTTT
cdr3_aa: CASSVEPSGRLTDTQYF
d_call: TRBD2
j_call: TRBJ2-3
clone_size: NA
v_call: TRBV9

cdr3_nt: TGTGCCAGCAGCCCGGGACAGGGCTTTAATTCACCCCTCCACTTT
cdr3_aa: CASSPGQGFNSPLHF
d_call: TRBD1
j_call: TRBJ1-6
clone_size: NA
v_call: TRBV11-2

cdr3_nt: TGCGCCAGCAGCGACGACAGGGAGCTGAACACTGAAGCTTTCTTT
cdr3_aa: CASSDDRELNTEAFF
d_call: TRBD1
j_call: TRBJ1-1
clone_size: few
v_call: TRBV5-1

cdr3_nt: TGTGCCAGCATCGGGGCGACTAGGTCTTACAATGAGCAGTTCTTC
cdr3_aa: CASIGATRSYNEQFF
d_call: NA
j_call: TRBJ2-1
clone_size: few
v_call: TRBV7-8

cdr3_nt: TGTGCCAGCGTTAGCGGGAGAGGCAATGAGCAGTTCTTC
cdr3_aa: CASVSGRGNEQFF
d_call: TRBD2
j_call: TRBJ2-1
clone_size: NA
v_call: TRBV2

cdr3_nt: TGCGCCACCTCAAGACGGGGGGTAACGTTGGCTAATGAAAAACTGTTTTTT
cdr3_aa: CATSRRGVTLANEKLFF
d_call: NA
j_call: TRBJ1-4
clone_size: NA
v_call: TRBV4-1

cdr3_nt: TGTGCCAGCAGTTACTTTCCGGCGGCGGGAGGGCTGAATGAGCAGTTCTTC
cdr3_aa: CASSYFPAAGGLNEQFF
d_call: TRBD2
j_call: TRBJ2-1
clone_size: few
v_call: TRBV6-2/TRBV6-3

cdr3_nt: TGCAGTGCCCGCCGGGCTAGCGGGACCTGGGTAGTCGGCGAGCAGTTCTTC
cdr3_aa: CSARRASGTWVVGEQFF
d_call: TRBD2
j_call: TRBJ2-1
clone_size: NA
v_call: TRBV20-1

cdr3_nt: TGTGCCAGCAGTGAATATCCGGGGCAAGAAAAACTGTTTTTT
cdr3_aa: CASSEYPGQEKLFF
d_call: NA
j_call: TRBJ1-4
clone_size: NA
v_call: TRBV25-1

cdr3_nt: TGTGCCAGCAGTTCCCACGACAGAAGCTCTGGAAACACCATATATTTT
cdr3_aa: CASSSHDRSSGNTIYF
d_call: NA
j_call: TRBJ1-3
clone_size: few
v_call: TRBV6-5